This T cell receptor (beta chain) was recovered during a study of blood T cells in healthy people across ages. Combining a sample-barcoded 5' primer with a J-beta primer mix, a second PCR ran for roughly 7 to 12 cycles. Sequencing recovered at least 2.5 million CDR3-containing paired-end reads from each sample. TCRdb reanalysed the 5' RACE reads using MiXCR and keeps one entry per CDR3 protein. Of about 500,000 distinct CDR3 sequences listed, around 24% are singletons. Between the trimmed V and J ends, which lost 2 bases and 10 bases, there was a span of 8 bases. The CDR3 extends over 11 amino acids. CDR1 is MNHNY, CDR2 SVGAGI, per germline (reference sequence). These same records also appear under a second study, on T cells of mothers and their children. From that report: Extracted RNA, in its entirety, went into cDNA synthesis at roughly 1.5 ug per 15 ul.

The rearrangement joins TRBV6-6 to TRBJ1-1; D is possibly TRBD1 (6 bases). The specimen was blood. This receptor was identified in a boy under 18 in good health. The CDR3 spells CASSYAGAAFF. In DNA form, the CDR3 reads TGTGCCAGCAGTTACGCAGGGGCAGCTTTCTTT.